This is a list of T cell receptor beta chains from one sample in a study of Graves' ophthalmopathy and Graves' hyperthyroidism. One entry per CDR3 protein, called by TCRdb with MiXCR from the multiplex PCR reads. Of approximately 540,000 distinct CDR3 sequences listed, less than 40% are singletons. Sequenced: peripheral blood or thyroid tissue (not recorded which). The receptors derive from an adult man with Graves' hyperthyroidism. Both conserved end residues are part of each CDR3. Each record gives: J gene, V gene, D gene, clone size, CDR3 DNA, CDR3 protein. The D gene is left open where the match is weak. A clone size is listed for some rows: how often the clone was seen (once, few, many), or a class if it is expanded.

TRBJ1-5 | TRBV25-1 | TRBD1 | many | TGTGCCAGCAGTGAATGGATTCGGACAGGGGGCAATCAGCCCCAGCATTTT | CASSEWIRTGGNQPQHF
TRBJ2-5 | TRBV20-1 | TRBD1 | many | TGCAGTGTTCTACACAGGGGGCACCAAGAGACCCAGTACTTC | CSVLHRGHQETQYF
TRBJ1-2 | TRBV7-9 | . | many | TGTGCCAGCAGCCGTCAGAACTATGGCTACACCTTC | CASSRQNYGYTF
TRBJ2-1 | TRBV24-1 | . | . | TGTGCCACCGCTAGCATAGTGTGGGAGCAGTTCTTC | CATASIVWEQFF
TRBJ2-1 | TRBV24-1 | TRBD2 | . | TGTGCCACCAGTGTAGGCGGGGGGGATAATGAGCAGTTCTTC | CATSVGGGDNEQFF
TRBJ1-4 | TRBV2 | . | . | TGTGCCAGCAGAGGTTCGACGGGAGATAATGAAAAACTGTTTTTT | CASRGSTGDNEKLFF
TRBJ2-1 | TRBV7-9 | TRBD1 | few | TGTGCCAGCAGCCCTCCGGGACAGGGGGGCAATGAGCAGTTCTTC | CASSPPGQGGNEQFF
TRBJ1-2 | TRBV9 | TRBD1 | . | TGTGCCAGCACTGCCGCTCCAGGGGGAGACTATGGCTACACCTTC | CASTAAPGGDYGYTF
TRBJ2-7 | TRBV12-3/TRBV12-4 | TRBD1 | many | TGTGCCAGCAGTAAAGGGACAGGGGGCTACGAGCAGTACTTC | CASSKGTGGYEQYF
TRBJ1-1 | TRBV20-1 | . | many | TGCAGTGCTAGGTGGAGGGTAGGTGAAGCTTTCTTT | CSARWRVGEAFF
TRBJ2-5 | TRBV5-1 | TRBD1 | . | TGCGCCAGCGGACAGGGGGTGGAGACCCAGTACTTC | CASGQGVETQYF
TRBJ2-7 | TRBV7-7 | TRBD1 | . | TGTGCCAGCAGCCAAGCTCCGGGACAGTCCTACGAGCAGTACTTC | CASSQAPGQSYEQYF
TRBJ2-7 | TRBV10-3 | TRBD1 | few | TGTGCCAGCAGGTCTCGAGACAGGGGTTCCTACGAGCAGTACTTC | CASRSRDRGSYEQYF
TRBJ2-3 | TRBV20-1 | TRBD2 | few | TGCAGTGCTAAGGGGACTAGCGGAGCAGATGCGCAGTATTTT | CSAKGTSGADAQYF
TRBJ2-7 | TRBV19 | TRBD2 | . | TGTGCCAGTGGCTCGACTAGCGGGGACGAGCAGTACTTC | CASGSTSGDEQYF
TRBJ1-1 | TRBV2 | . | many | TGTGCCAGCAGTGATCAGGGAGCCCTTGAAGCTTTCTTT | CASSDQGALEAFF
TRBJ1-3 | TRBV10-2 | . | . | TGCGCCAGCATCCGGGACGGAGGAAACACCATATATTTT | CASIRDGGNTIYF
TRBJ1-1 | TRBV6-5 | . | few | TGTGCCAGCGACATCCCTGAGAACACTGAAGCTTTCTTT | CASDIPENTEAFF
TRBJ2-5 | TRBV13 | TRBD1 | . | TGTGCCAGCAGCACAGGGGGACGGACTCAGCCCCAGTACTTC | CASSTGGRTQPQYF
TRBJ1-2 | TRBV6-1 | . | many | TGTGCCAGCAGTGAATATATTCGGACAAGCTATGGCTACACCTTC | CASSEYIRTSYGYTF
TRBJ2-5 | TRBV20-1 | TRBD2 | . | TGCAGTGCTAGCGGGACTAGCGGGAGGGGGAGGGAGACCCAGTACTTC | CSASGTSGRGRETQYF
TRBJ1-1 | TRBV27 | . | few | TGTGCCAGCAGTTCTTACCTCGGGACTGAAGCTTTCTTT | CASSSYLGTEAFF
TRBJ1-1 | TRBV7-8 | . | medium-sized | TGTGCCAGCAGCCTGCCTACAAACACTGAAGCTTTCTTT | CASSLPTNTEAFF
TRBJ2-5 | TRBV29-1 | . | . | TGCAGCTTAGGACGGGGACCCCAAGAGACCCAGTACTTC | CSLGRGPQETQYF
TRBJ2-5 | TRBV11-2 | TRBD1 | . | TGTGCCAGCAGCTTATTATCGGGACAGGGTGTAGGGACCCAGTACTTC | CASSLLSGQGVGTQYF
TRBJ2-3 | TRBV5-1 | . | few | TGCGCCAGCAGAGACCAGGGGACTGGCACAGATACGCAGTATTTT | CASRDQGTGTDTQYF
TRBJ2-3 | TRBV19 | . | few | TGTGCCAGTAGTATCGGGACGGTAAGCACAGATACGCAGTATTTT | CASSIGTVSTDTQYF
TRBJ2-5 | TRBV2 | . | few | TGTGCCAGCTCAGGGGGTCGGGGGAGGGGAAGATTCGAGACCCAGTACTTC | CASSGGRGRGRFETQYF
TRBJ2-3 | TRBV6-4 | TRBD2 | few | TGTGCCAGCAGTGACTCGGGGACTAGCGGGACCGATACGCAGTATTTT | CASSDSGTSGTDTQYF
TRBJ2-2 | TRBV2 | . | . | TGTGCCAGCAGCCCGGGGCGGTGGGCGAACACCGGGGAGCTGTTTTTT | CASSPGRWANTGELFF
TRBJ1-2 | TRBV7-2 | . | . | TGTGCCAGCAGCTTAGGGGACCACTCTGGAAACACCTTC | CASSLGDHSGNTF